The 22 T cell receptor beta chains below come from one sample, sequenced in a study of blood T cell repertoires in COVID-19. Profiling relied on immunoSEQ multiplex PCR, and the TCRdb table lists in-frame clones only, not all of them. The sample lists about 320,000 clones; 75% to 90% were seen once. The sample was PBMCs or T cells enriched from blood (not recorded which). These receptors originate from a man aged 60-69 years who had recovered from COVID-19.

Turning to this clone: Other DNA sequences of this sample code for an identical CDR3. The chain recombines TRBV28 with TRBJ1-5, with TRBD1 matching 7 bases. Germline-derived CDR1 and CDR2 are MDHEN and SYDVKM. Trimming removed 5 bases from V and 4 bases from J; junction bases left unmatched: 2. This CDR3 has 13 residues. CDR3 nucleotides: TGTGCCAGCAGTCTACAGGGGAATCAGCCCCAGCATTTT. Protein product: CASSLQGNQPQHF.

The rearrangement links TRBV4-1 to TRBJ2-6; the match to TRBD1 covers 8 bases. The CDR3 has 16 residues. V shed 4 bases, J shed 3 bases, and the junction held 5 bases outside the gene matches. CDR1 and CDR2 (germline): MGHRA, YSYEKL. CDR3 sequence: CASSLEGQGGANVLTF. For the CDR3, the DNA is TGCGCCAGCAGCCTAGAAGGACAGGGTGGGGCCAACGTCCTGACTTTC.

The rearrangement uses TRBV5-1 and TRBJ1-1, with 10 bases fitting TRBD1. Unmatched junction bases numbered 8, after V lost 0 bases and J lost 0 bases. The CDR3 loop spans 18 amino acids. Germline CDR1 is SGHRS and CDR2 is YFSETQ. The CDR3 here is CASSLGTGDRGLNTEAFF. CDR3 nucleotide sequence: TGCGCCAGCAGCTTGGGGACAGGGGACAGGGGACTGAACACTGAAGCTTTCTTT.

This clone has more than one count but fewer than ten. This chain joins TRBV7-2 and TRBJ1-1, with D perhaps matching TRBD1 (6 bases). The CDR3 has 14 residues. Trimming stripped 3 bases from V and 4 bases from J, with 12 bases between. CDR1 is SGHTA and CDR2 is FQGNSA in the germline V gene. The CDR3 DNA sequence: TGTGCCAGCAGCTTTCGCCAGGGGAGCACTGAAGCTTTCTTT. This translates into CASSFRQGSTEAFF.

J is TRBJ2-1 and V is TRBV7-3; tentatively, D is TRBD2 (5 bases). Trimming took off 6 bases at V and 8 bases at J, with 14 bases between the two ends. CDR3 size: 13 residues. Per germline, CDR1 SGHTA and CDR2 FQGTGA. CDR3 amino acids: CASSLARSYEQFF. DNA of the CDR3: TGTGCCAGCAGTCTAGCAAGGTCCTATGAGCAGTTCTTC.

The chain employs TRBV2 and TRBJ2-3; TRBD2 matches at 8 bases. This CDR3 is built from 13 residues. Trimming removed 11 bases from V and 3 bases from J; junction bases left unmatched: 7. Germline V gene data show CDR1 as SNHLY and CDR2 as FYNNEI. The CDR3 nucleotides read TGTGCCGGGGGACTAGGGCGTACAGATACGCAGTATTTT. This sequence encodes CAGGLGRTDTQYF.

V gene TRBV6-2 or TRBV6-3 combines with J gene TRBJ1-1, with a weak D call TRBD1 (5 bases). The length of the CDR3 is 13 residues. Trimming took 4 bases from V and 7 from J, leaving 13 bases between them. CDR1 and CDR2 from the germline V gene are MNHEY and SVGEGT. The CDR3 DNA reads TGTGCCAGCAGTTGGGCCGGGGGTCTTGAAGCTTTCTTT. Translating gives CASSWAGGLEAFF.

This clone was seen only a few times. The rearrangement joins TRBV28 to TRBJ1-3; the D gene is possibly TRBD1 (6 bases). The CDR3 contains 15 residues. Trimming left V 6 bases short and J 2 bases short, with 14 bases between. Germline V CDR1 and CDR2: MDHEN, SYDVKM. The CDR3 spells CASRAPTGTGNTIYF. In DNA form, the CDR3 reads TGTGCCAGCAGGGCTCCGACAGGAACTGGAAACACCATATATTTT.

CDR3: CASSIRQGAGTEAFF. In DNA, the CDR3 is TGTGCCAGTAGTATACGACAGGGGGCTGGAACTGAAGCTTTCTTT. This chain joins TRBV19 and TRBJ1-1; 10 bases align to TRBD1. The V segment lost 2 bases and the J segment 5 bases; nucleotides outside the gene matches: 5. Germline V gene data show CDR1 as LNHDA and CDR2 as SQIVND (reference sequence). CDR3 length: 15 amino acids.

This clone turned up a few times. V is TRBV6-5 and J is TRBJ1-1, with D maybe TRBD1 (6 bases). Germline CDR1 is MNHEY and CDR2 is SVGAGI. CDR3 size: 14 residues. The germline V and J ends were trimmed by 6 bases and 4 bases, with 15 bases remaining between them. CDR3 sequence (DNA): TGTGCCAGCAGATACGACAGGTTCGGCACTGAAGCTTTCTTT. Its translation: CASRYDRFGTEAFF.

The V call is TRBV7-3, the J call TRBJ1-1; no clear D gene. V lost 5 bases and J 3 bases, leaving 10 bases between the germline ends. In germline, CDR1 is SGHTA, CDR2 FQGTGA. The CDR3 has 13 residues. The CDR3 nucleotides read TGTGCCAGCAGCCCCCCCGGAGACACTGAAGCTTTCTTT. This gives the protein CASSPPGDTEAFF.

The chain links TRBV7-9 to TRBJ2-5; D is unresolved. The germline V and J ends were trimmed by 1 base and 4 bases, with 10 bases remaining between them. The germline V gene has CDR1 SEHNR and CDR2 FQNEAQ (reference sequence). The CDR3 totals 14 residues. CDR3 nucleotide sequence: TGTGCCAGCAGCTTAGTGGGCAGCTTAGAGACCCAGTACTTC. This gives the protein CASSLVGSLETQYF.

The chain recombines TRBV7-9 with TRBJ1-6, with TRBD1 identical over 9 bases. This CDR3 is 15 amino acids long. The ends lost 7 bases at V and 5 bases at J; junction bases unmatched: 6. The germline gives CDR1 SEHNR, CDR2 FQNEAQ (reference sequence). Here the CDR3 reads CASTRTGVNNSPLHF. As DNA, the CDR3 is TGTGCCAGCACCCGGACAGGGGTTAATAATTCACCCCTCCACTTT.

The CDR3 sequence is CASGPRDRWYEQYF. The CDR3 nucleotides are TGTGCTAGTGGTCCCCGGGACAGGTGGTACGAGCAGTACTTC. This rearrangement joins TRBV12-5 to TRBJ2-7; 8 bases map to TRBD1. V shed 5 bases and J 4 bases; nucleotides not matched to a gene: 7. Germline CDR1 is LGHNT and CDR2 is FRNRAP. CDR3 length: 14 amino acids. Filled out from reference TRBV12-5 and TRBJ2-7, the complete variable domain reads DARVTQTPRHKVTEMGQEVTMRCQPILGHNTVFWYRQTMMQGLELLAYFRNRAPLDDSGMPKDRFSAEMPDATLATLKIQPSEPRDSAVYFCASGPRDRWYEQYFGPGTRLTVT.

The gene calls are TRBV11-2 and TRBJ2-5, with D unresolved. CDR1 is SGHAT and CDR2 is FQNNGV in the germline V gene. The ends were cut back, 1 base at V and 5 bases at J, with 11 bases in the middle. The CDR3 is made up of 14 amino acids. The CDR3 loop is CASSLVGLEETQYF. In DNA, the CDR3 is TGTGCCAGCAGCTTAGTCGGTCTAGAGGAGACCCAGTACTTC.

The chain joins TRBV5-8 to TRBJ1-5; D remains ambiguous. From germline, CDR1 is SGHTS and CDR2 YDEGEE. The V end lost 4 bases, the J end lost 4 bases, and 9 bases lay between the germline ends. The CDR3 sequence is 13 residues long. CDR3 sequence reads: CASSSGLNQPQHF. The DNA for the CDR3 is TGTGCCAGCAGCAGCGGTCTAAATCAGCCCCAGCATTTT.

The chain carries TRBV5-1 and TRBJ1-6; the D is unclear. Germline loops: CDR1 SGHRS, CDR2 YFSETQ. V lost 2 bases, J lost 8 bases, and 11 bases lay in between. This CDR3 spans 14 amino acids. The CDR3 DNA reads TGCGCCAGCAGCTTTGGGCAAAGTGATTCACCCCTCCACTTT. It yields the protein CASSFGQSDSPLHF.

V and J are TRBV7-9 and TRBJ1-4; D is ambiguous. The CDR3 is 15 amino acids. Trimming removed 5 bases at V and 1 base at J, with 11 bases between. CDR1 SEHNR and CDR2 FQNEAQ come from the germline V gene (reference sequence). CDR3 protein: CASSLQPGTNEKLFF. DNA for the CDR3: TGTGCCAGCAGCCTCCAGCCAGGAACTAATGAAAAACTGTTTTTT.

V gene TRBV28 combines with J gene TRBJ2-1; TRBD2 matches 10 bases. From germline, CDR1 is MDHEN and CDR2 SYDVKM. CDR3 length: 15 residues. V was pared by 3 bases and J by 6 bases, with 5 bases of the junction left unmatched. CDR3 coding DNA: TGTGCCAGCAGTTTCCAAGCGGGAGGGGTCAATGAGCAGTTCTTC. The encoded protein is CASSFQAGGVNEQFF. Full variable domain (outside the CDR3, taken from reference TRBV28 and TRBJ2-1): DVKVTQSSRYLVKRTGEKVFLECVQDMDHENMFWYRQDPGLGLRLIYFSYDVKMKEKGDIPEGYSVSREKKERFSLILESASTNQTSMYLCASSFQAGGVNEQFFGPGTRLTVL.

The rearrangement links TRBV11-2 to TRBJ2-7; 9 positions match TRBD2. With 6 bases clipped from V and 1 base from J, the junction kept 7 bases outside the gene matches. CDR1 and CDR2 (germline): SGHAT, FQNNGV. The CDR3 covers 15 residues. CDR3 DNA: TGTGCCAGCAGTGTAGCGGGAGTGAAGTCCTACGAGCAGTACTTC. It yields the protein CASSVAGVKSYEQYF. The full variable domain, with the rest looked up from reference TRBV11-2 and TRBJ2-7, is EAGVAQSPRYKIIEKRQSVAFWCNPISGHATLYWYQQILGQGPKLLIQFQNNGVVDDSQLPKDRFSAERLKGVDSTLKIQPAKLEDSAVYLCASSVAGVKSYEQYFGPGTRLTVT.

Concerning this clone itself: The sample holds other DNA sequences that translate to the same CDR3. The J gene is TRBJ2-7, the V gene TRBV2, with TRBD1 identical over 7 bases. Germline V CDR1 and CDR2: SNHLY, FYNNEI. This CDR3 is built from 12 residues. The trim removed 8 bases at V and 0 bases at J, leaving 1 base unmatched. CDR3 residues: CASRQGSYEQYF. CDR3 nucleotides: TGTGCCAGCCGACAGGGCTCCTACGAGCAGTACTTC.

This CDR3 is CASSRGRSQKNYEQYF. CDR3 DNA: TGTGCCAGCAGCAGAGGCCGCTCCCAAAAAAACTACGAGCAGTACTTC. The V gene is TRBV9, the J gene TRBJ2-7; D uncertain. The V gene lost 4 bases and the J gene lost 3 bases, with 20 bases spanning the gap. The CDR3 runs 16 residues. CDR1 is SGDLS and CDR2 is YYNGEE in the germline V gene.